The 28 T cell receptor beta chains below all came from one sample that was sequenced in a study of shared clonotypes between healthy human individuals. Profiling relied on immunoSEQ multiplex PCR, and the TCRdb table lists in-frame clones only, not all of them. The sample gives about 2.1 million clones, around 95% of which show up once; about 1.7% is in the top ten. Cells designated naive CD8 were CD45RO-negative and were positively selected for CCR7, with terminally differentiated effector memory CD45RA+ cells excluded. The sequenced sample was naive CD8+ T cells from PBMCs. The receptors were gathered from a man younger than 35 in good health. Some clones in this sample may be carry-over from other donors' samples.

Here the CDR3 reads CASSDTGTSVTGELFF. The CDR3 nucleotides are TGTGCCAGCAGCGATACCGGGACTAGCGTTACCGGGGAGCTGTTTTTT. The V gene is TRBV9, the J gene TRBJ2-2, with 10 nucleotides matching TRBD2. The CDR3 has 16 residues. Germline loops: CDR1 SGDLS, CDR2 YYNGEE. Losses at the gene ends were 3 bases for V and 5 bases for J; bases not matched to a gene: 7.

Turning to this clone: A single base separates this from a much larger clone, so it may be a read error. This chain links TRBV30 with TRBJ1-2; D remains unclear. The CDR3 sequence is 13 residues long. Germline CDR1 GTSNPN, CDR2 SVGIG (reference sequence). DNA of the CDR3: TGTGCCTGGAGTGTCGTGGGCCCCTATGGCTACATCTTC. It codes for CAWSVVGPYGYIF.

This chain links TRBV7-9 with TRBJ2-4; D remains ambiguous. The V gene's germline CDR1 is SEHNR and CDR2 FQNEAQ (reference sequence). The CDR3 sequence is 13 residues long. Between the trimmed V and J ends, which lost 2 bases and 8 bases, there was a span of 10 bases. In nucleotides, the CDR3 is TGTGCCAGCAGCTTACCCTTGGGATACATTCAGTACTTC. This translates into CASSLPLGYIQYF.

The genes are TRBV27 and TRBJ2-7; D may correspond to TRBD1 or TRBD2 (5 bases each). CDR1 is MNHEY, CDR2 SMNVEV, per germline (reference sequence). This CDR3 is built from 16 residues. Trimming cost V 5 bases and J 2 bases, with 19 bases left between them. The chain's CDR3 is CASSPSVGEHPYEQYF. CDR3 DNA: TGTGCCAGCAGTCCGAGCGTGGGGGAACACCCCTACGAGCAGTACTTC.

The V gene is TRBV6-1, the J gene TRBJ1-2, with a weak D call TRBD1 (6 bases). Trimming took off 6 bases at V and 2 bases at J, with 13 bases between the two ends. This CDR3 has 14 residues. Germline loops: CDR1 MNHNS, CDR2 SASEGT. The CDR3 bases are TGTGCCAGCAGGACTGACGGGACAAACTATGGCTACACCTTC. It encodes CASRTDGTNYGYTF.

V and J are TRBV4-1 and TRBJ2-7; D gene ambiguous. The CDR3 is made up of 17 amino acids. Per germline, CDR1 MGHRA and CDR2 YSYEKL. Between the trimmed V and J ends, which lost 0 bases and 3 bases, there was a span of 18 bases. In nucleotides, the CDR3 is TGCGCCAGCAGCCAAGATGGAGTCCCTAGTTACCTCTACGAGCAGTACTTC. Amino acid sequence: CASSQDGVPSYLYEQYF.

The J gene is TRBJ1-5, the V gene TRBV27; a weak D match, TRBD1 (6 bases). Per the germline V gene, CDR1 is MNHEY and CDR2 is SMNVEV (reference sequence). The CDR3 runs 14 residues. V dropped 8 bases and J dropped 2 bases, with 13 bases sitting between them. The CDR3 nucleotides are TGTGCCAGCGGGTCGGGGGCCGGCAATCAGCCCCAGCATTTT. It specifies CASGSGAGNQPQHF.

Of note for this clone: At the DNA level, this CDR3 is encoded by other sequences in the same sample as well. J is TRBJ2-1 and V is TRBV6-5; no definite D call. V gave up 5 bases and J gave up 7 bases, with 6 bases separating them. This CDR3 spans 11 amino acids. The germline V gene encodes CDR1 MNHEY and CDR2 SVGAGI. The CDR3 spells CASSAGNEQFF. The DNA for the CDR3 is TGTGCCAGCAGTGCAGGTAATGAGCAGTTCTTC.

The V call is TRBV5-6, the J call TRBJ2-7, with D possibly matching TRBD2 (6 bases). The CDR3 consists of 13 residues. V dropped 0 bases and J dropped 11 bases, with 15 bases sitting between them. Per the germline V gene, CDR1 is SGHDT and CDR2 is YYEEEE. CDR3 DNA: TGTGCCAGCAGCTTGGGACTTGGGGCTAGCGAGTACTTC. Amino acids: CASSLGLGASEYF.

The chain employs TRBV6-1 and TRBJ2-7; perhaps TRBD2 as D (5 bases). Per germline, CDR1 MNHNS and CDR2 SASEGT. V was clipped by 2 bases and J by 7 bases, with 18 bases between them. The CDR3 runs to 15 residues. The CDR3: CASSEYPPLTGEQYF. The CDR3 nucleotides are TGTGCCAGCAGTGAATATCCCCCCCTAACGGGGGAGCAGTACTTC.

V is TRBV6-5 and J is TRBJ2-5; 7 bases are a match to TRBD2. The V gene's germline CDR1 is MNHEY and CDR2 SVGAGI. J lost 4 bases, V lost 2 bases, and 7 bases had no gene match. This CDR3 spans 15 amino acids. CDR3 region: CASSYSGNSGETQYF. CDR3 DNA: TGTGCCAGCAGTTACAGCGGGAATAGTGGAGAGACCCAGTACTTC.

CDR3 residues: CSVEVRDTEAFF. CDR3 coding DNA: TGCAGCGTTGAAGTGCGGGACACTGAAGCTTTCTTT. The rearrangement uses TRBV29-1 and TRBJ1-1; D unclear. V was clipped by 1 base and J by 3 bases, with 6 bases between them. From germline, CDR1 is SQVTM and CDR2 ANQGSEA. The CDR3 runs 12 residues.

A few counts support this clone. The V gene is TRBV19, the J gene TRBJ1-1, with no clear D. Trimming stripped 5 bases from V and 1 base from J, with 11 bases between. CDR3 length equals 14 residues. Germline values: CDR1 LNHDA, CDR2 SQIVND (reference sequence). The CDR3 spells CASSPQVWNTEAFF. CDR3 in DNA: TGTGCCAGTAGTCCCCAGGTTTGGAACACTGAAGCTTTCTTT.

The chain links TRBV4-1 to TRBJ2-7, with no clear D. The CDR3 contains 14 residues. V was pared by 5 bases and J by 6 bases, with 17 bases between. Germline assignment: CDR1 MGHRA and CDR2 YSYEKL. This CDR3 reads CASSGVVASAEQYF. The CDR3 DNA follows: TGCGCCAGCAGCGGAGTGGTTGCTTCTGCCGAGCAGTACTTC.

The V call is TRBV4-1, the J call TRBJ2-2; D ambiguous. Germline CDR1 reads MGHRA; CDR2 reads YSYEKL. V was shortened by 4 bases and J by 3 bases, with 9 bases between the two germline ends. This CDR3 comprises 14 residues. Here the CDR3 DNA reads TGCGCCAGCAGCCCTCCCCCGGACACCGGGGAGCTGTTTTTT. Protein: CASSPPPDTGELFF.

The chain employs TRBV10-1 and TRBJ2-6; D ambiguous. Germline V gene data show CDR1 as WNHNN and CDR2 as SYGVQD (reference sequence). This CDR3 spans 19 amino acids. Trimming removed 0 bases from V and 0 bases from J, with 15 bases in between. The CDR3 reads CASSESPRRRSSGANVLTF. The CDR3 nucleotides are TGCGCCAGCAGTGAGTCTCCAAGGCGGCGGAGCTCTGGGGCCAACGTCCTGACTTTC.

The J gene is TRBJ2-7, the V gene TRBV9, with 7 bases that match TRBD1. V gave up 4 bases and J gave up 5 bases; unmatched junction bases: 9. CDR1 is SGDLS, CDR2 YYNGEE, per germline. There are 14 residues in the CDR3. CDR3 loop: CASSPRDRVHEQYF. CDR3 nucleotide sequence: TGTGCCAGCAGCCCCCGCGACAGGGTCCACGAGCAGTACTTC.

The chain combines TRBV7-2 with TRBJ2-7; 12 bases fit TRBD2. Germline loops: CDR1 SGHTA, CDR2 FQGNSA. V shed 5 bases, J shed 3 bases, and the junction held 8 bases outside the gene matches. CDR3 length: 16 residues. CDR3 DNA: TGTGCCAGCAGCGATCTAGCGGGAGGGCGACACTACGAGCAGTACTTC. This sequence encodes CASSDLAGGRHYEQYF.

V and J are TRBV7-8 and TRBJ2-7, with 9 bases identical to TRBD2. Per germline, CDR1 SGHVS and CDR2 FQNEAQ. V dropped 3 bases and J dropped 2; count of bases not matched to a gene: 8. CDR3 length: 16 residues. The CDR3 DNA reads as TGTGCCAGCAGCTTGGGCGTTGCGGGAGGGCCCTACGAGCAGTACTTC. As protein: CASSLGVAGGPYEQYF.

This chain joins TRBV6-6 and TRBJ2-2; D ambiguous. V shed 6 bases and J shed 7 bases, with 9 bases lying between them. This CDR3 has 12 amino acids. Germline CDR1 MNHNY, CDR2 SVGAGI (reference sequence). Written as DNA, the CDR3 is TGTGCCAGCAGCCTAGTAATCGGGGAGCTGTTTTTT. Amino acid sequence: CASSLVIGELFF.

The CDR3 bases are TGTGCCAGCAGCGGGACAGGGAGTGGAAGCACTGAAGCTTTCTTT. Protein product: CASSGTGSGSTEAFF. The chain joins TRBV9 to TRBJ1-1; TRBD1 agrees at 8 bases. Germline lookup yields CDR1 SGDLS and CDR2 YYNGEE. The CDR3 is 15 amino acids. Germline trimming cut 3 bases from V and 4 bases from J; bases unmatched to any gene: 8.

The chain couples TRBV9 to TRBJ2-1, with 9 bases identical to TRBD2. V lost 3 bases to trimming and J lost 9 bases; unmatched junction nucleotides: 7. The CDR3 runs 14 residues. Germline V gene sequence: CDR1 SGDLS, CDR2 YYNGEE. The CDR3 DNA sequence: TGTGCCAGCAGCGCCGGGGGACTAGCTGGTGAGCAGTTCTTC. This encodes CASSAGGLAGEQFF.

V usage is TRBV7-3 and J usage is TRBJ2-3; TRBD2 matches 9 bases. V lost 5 bases and J lost 7; bases outside the gene matches: 10. CDR1 and CDR2 from the germline V gene are SGHTA and FQGTGA. The CDR3 contains 15 residues. The DNA for the CDR3 is TGTGCCAGCAGCCCGCGGGAGGGCCTATCAAATACGCAGTATTTT. Translating it yields CASSPREGLSNTQYF. Full variable domain (missing parts from reference TRBV7-3 and TRBJ2-3): GAGVSQTPSNKVTEKGKYVELRCDPISGHTALYWYRQSLGQGPEFLIYFQGTGAADDSGLPNDRFFAVRPEGSVSTLKIQRTERGDSAVYLCASSPREGLSNTQYFGPGTRLTVL.

The genes are TRBV27 and TRBJ2-7; possibly TRBD1 or TRBD2 for D (5 bases each). The CDR3 has 16 amino acids. V was clipped by 4 bases and J by 0 bases, with 16 bases between them. Germline values: CDR1 MNHEY, CDR2 SMNVEV (reference sequence). CDR3 region: CASSSGTSLSSYEQYF. The CDR3 DNA is TGTGCCAGCAGTTCCGGGACCTCGCTGAGCTCCTACGAGCAGTACTTC.

The chain carries TRBV11-2 and TRBJ2-5; 11 bases match TRBD2. The CDR3 runs 17 residues. The junction had 8 bases not matched to a gene; V was cut back by 0 bases and J by 5 bases. In germline, CDR1 is SGHAT, CDR2 FQNNGV. The CDR3 region has the DNA TGTGCCAGCAGCTTAGACGTAGCGGGAGGGCCGCGGGAGACCCAGTACTTC. Translating it yields CASSLDVAGGPRETQYF.

The rearrangement links TRBV19 to TRBJ2-5; 9 positions agree with TRBD1. CDR3 size: 18 residues. V shed 6 bases and J 2 bases; nucleotides not matched to a gene: 16. CDR1 and CDR2 from the germline V gene are LNHDA and SQIVND (reference sequence). CDR3 region: CASSRDREGVGSQETQYF. CDR3 DNA: TGTGCCAGTAGCAGGGACAGGGAAGGGGTAGGGTCACAAGAGACCCAGTACTTC. Complete variable domain (other parts from reference TRBV19 and TRBJ2-5): DGGITQSPKYLFRKEGQNVTLSCEQNLNHDAMYWYRQDPGQGLRLIYYSQIVNDFQKGDIAEGYSVSREKKESFPLTVTSAQKNPTAFYLCASSRDREGVGSQETQYFGPGTRLLVL.

The CDR3 DNA reads TGTGCCAGCAGTTACCCCTCCGACAGAACGAACACTGAAGCTTTCTTT. The encoded protein is CASSYPSDRTNTEAFF. The gene calls are TRBV6-6 and TRBJ1-1; perhaps TRBD1 as D (5 bases). Germline assignment: CDR1 MNHNY and CDR2 SVGAGI (reference sequence). The CDR3 is made up of 16 amino acids. V gave up 2 bases and J gave up 1 base, with 14 bases separating them.

The rearrangement uses TRBV6-5 and TRBJ2-1; 13 nucleotides agree with TRBD2. Unmatched junction bases numbered 9, after V lost 6 bases and J lost 10 bases. CDR3 length: 15 residues. Per germline, CDR1 MNHEY and CDR2 SVGAGI. CDR3 loop: CASRGVGLAGREQFF. The CDR3 DNA reads as TGTGCCAGCAGAGGCGTGGGACTAGCGGGACGCGAGCAGTTCTTC.